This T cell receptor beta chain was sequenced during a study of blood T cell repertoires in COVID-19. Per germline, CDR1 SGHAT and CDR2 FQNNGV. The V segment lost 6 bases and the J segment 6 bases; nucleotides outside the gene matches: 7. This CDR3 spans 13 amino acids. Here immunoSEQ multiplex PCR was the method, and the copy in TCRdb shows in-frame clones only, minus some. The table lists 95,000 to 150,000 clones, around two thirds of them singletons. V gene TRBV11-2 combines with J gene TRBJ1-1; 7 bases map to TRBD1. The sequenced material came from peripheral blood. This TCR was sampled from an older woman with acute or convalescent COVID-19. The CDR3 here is CASSRGRSAEAFF. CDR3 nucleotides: TGTGCCAGCAGTAGGGGGCGATCGGCTGAAGCTTTCTTT.